Listed here is a single T cell receptor beta chain. Its antigen is still unknown. These data originate in a study of CD8 T cells in ankylosing spondylitis. Study-wide results and limits: A motif in TCR beta, a set of eight highly homologous variants, appeared characteristic of ankylosing spondylitis blood.

Via MiXCR, TCRdb re-called the 5' RACE reads, giving one row per CDR3 protein. The repertoire includes about 390,000 distinct CDR3 sequences, about 20% of them detected once, and about 16% sits in the top ten. The CDR3 is made up of 14 amino acids. In germline, CDR1 is SGHVS, CDR2 FQNEAQ. With 2 bases removed from V and 3 bases from J, the gap between germline ends came to 8 bases. The rearrangement uses TRBV7-8 and TRBJ1-3; D not certain. The source is a male donor with ankylosing spondylitis. Material for sequencing was blood, either unsorted or a sorted T cell fraction (not recorded which). CDR3 amino acids: CASSLRVLGNTIYF. The CDR3 nucleotides read TGTGCCAGCAGCTTAAGGGTCCTTGGAAACACCATATATTTT.